Following are 30 T cell receptor beta chains from one sample sequenced in a study of graft-versus-host responses after intestinal transplantation. Here immunoSEQ multiplex PCR was the method, and the copy in TCRdb shows in-frame clones only, minus some. The sample yields 15,000 to 20,000 clones, about 80% seen once. Graft specimens yielded both intraepithelial and lamina propria lymphocytes. The sample was ileum tissue, taken roughly 100 days after intestinal transplant. The receptors were sampled from a human patient who received an intestinal transplant, so some T cells may come from the graft donor.

This chain links TRBV30 with TRBJ2-1; 11 nucleotides agree with TRBD2. V shed 0 bases, J shed 8 bases, and the junction held 6 bases outside the gene matches. Germline lookup yields CDR1 GTSNPN and CDR2 SVGIG (reference sequence). CDR3 length: 15 residues. This CDR3 is CAWSVLAGGFHEQFF. As DNA, the CDR3 is TGTGCCTGGAGTGTATTAGCGGGAGGGTTTCATGAGCAGTTCTTC.

The rearrangement joins TRBV28 to TRBJ1-5; possible D gene TRBD1, 6 bases. With 8 bases removed from V and 5 bases from J, the gap between germline ends came to 13 bases. Looked up from germline, CDR1 is MDHEN and CDR2 is SYDVKM. The CDR3 sequence is 13 residues long. CDR3 loop: CASLRGGDQPQHF. The DNA of the CDR3 is TGTGCCAGCCTAAGGGGGGGCGATCAGCCCCAGCATTTT.

This chain joins TRBV27 and TRBJ2-7, with TRBD2 identical over 10 bases. CDR1 is MNHEY and CDR2 is SMNVEV in the germline V gene (reference sequence). The CDR3 has 15 amino acids. Trimming removed 5 bases from V and 4 bases from J; junction bases left unmatched: 8. The CDR3 bases are TGTGCCAGCAGTCCCTCGGCTAGCGGGAGTTACGAGCAGTACTTC. Protein: CASSPSASGSYEQYF.

This sequence joins TRBV10-3 and TRBJ1-5; 7 bases agree with TRBD1. J gave up 5 bases and V 3 bases, and 10 bases lay outside the gene matches. This CDR3 is built from 16 residues. Germline V gene data show CDR1 as ENHRY and CDR2 as SYGVKD. The CDR3 protein is CAISDPNRGSHQPQHF. CDR3 nucleotides: TGTGCCATCAGTGACCCAAACAGGGGTTCTCATCAGCCCCAGCATTTT.

This chain connects TRBV5-1 to TRBJ2-7; no firm D call. The CDR3 contains 12 residues. V gave up 1 base and J gave up 1 base, with 3 bases separating them. Germline CDR1 SGHRS, CDR2 YFSETQ. The CDR3 spells CASSLTSYEQYF. DNA of the CDR3: TGCGCCAGCAGCTTGACTTCCTACGAGCAGTACTTC.

V is TRBV7-2 and J is TRBJ2-3; D possibly corresponds to TRBD2 (5 bases). V gave up 5 bases and J gave up 5 bases, with 14 bases separating them. The CDR3 totals 14 residues. Germline CDR1 reads SGHTA; CDR2 reads FQGNSA. The CDR3 DNA reads TGTGCCAGCAGCCTACTTCGGGGTGGAGATACGCAGTATTTT. Translated, it gives CASSLLRGGDTQYF.

This clone was seen more than once but under ten times. The chain links TRBV7-9 to TRBJ1-5; possible D gene TRBD1, 5 bases. Looked up from germline, CDR1 is SEHNR and CDR2 is FQNEAQ (reference sequence). This CDR3 is 13 amino acids long. Trimming removed 8 bases from V and 5 bases from J, with 13 bases in between. CDR3 in amino acids: CASGYGGDQPQHF. The CDR3 coding sequence is TGTGCCAGCGGCTATGGAGGGGATCAGCCCCAGCATTTT.

The V and J genes are TRBV5-4 and TRBJ2-3; D could derive from TRBD1 or TRBD2 (5 bases each). Trimming took off 3 bases at V and 1 base at J, with 12 bases between the two ends. Germline V gene sequence: CDR1 SGHNT, CDR2 YYREEE (reference sequence). The length of the CDR3 is 15 residues. The CDR3: CASSSPGPCTDTQYF. As DNA, the CDR3 is TGTGCCAGCAGCTCGCCGGGACCGTGCACAGATACGCAGTATTTT.

The genes are TRBV7-4 and TRBJ1-1, with a tentative D call TRBD1 (5 bases). This CDR3 has 13 residues. Trimming took 5 bases from V and 5 from J, leaving 12 bases between them. From germline, CDR1 is SGHVT and CDR2 SQSDAQ. CDR3 nucleotides: TGTGCCAGCAGCCCCCCAGGGAGAACTGAAGCTTTCTTT. Residues: CASSPPGRTEAFF.

This chain's CDR3 is CASSLSETQYF. The CDR3 bases are TGTGCCAGCAGCTTGAGCGAGACCCAGTACTTC. This chain connects TRBV7-9 to TRBJ2-5; D is unclear. V was trimmed by 3 bases and J by 5 bases, leaving 4 bases between them. CDR1 and CDR2 (germline): SEHNR, FQNEAQ (reference sequence). The CDR3 has 11 amino acids.

The rearrangement joins TRBV4-3 to TRBJ2-5; 9 bases are shared with TRBD1. Germline assignment: CDR1 LGHNA and CDR2 YSLEER. V shed 0 bases and J 5 bases; nucleotides not matched to a gene: 7. This CDR3 contains 16 residues. The CDR3 DNA sequence: TGCGCCAGCAGCCAAGATCCGGGACAGGGTTGGGAGACCCAGTACTTC. It encodes CASSQDPGQGWETQYF.

This chain joins TRBV7-8 and TRBJ2-1; 7 nucleotides line up with TRBD2. V trimming: 3 bases; J trimming: 5 bases; junction bases outside the gene matches: 7. This CDR3 is 15 amino acids long. From germline, CDR1 is SGHVS and CDR2 FQNEAQ. The CDR3 loop is CASSLWLAENNEQFF. CDR3 DNA sequence: TGTGCCAGCAGCTTGTGGCTAGCGGAAAACAATGAGCAGTTCTTC.

The chain recombines TRBV27 with TRBJ1-1; D ambiguous. Between the trimmed V and J ends, which lost 7 bases and 1 base, there was a span of 13 bases. The germline V gene has CDR1 MNHEY and CDR2 SMNVEV (reference sequence). This CDR3 spans 14 amino acids. The DNA of the CDR3 is TGTGCCAGCAAGTCGCCTGGACCGAACACTGAAGCTTTCTTT. Translated: CASKSPGPNTEAFF.

The chain is built from TRBV10-1 and TRBJ2-2, with D tentatively TRBD1 or TRBD2 (5 bases each). The CDR3 loop spans 18 amino acids. Deletions cut 0 bases from V and 4 bases from J, with 18 bases between. The germline V gene has CDR1 WNHNN and CDR2 SYGVQD (reference sequence). The chain's CDR3 is CASSESRGRVQGTGELFF. As DNA, the CDR3 is TGCGCCAGCAGTGAGTCGAGGGGTCGGGTGCAAGGCACCGGGGAGCTGTTTTTT.

The V call is TRBV28, the J call TRBJ2-5; 8 bases match TRBD2. Trimming cost V 3 bases and J 3 bases; bases outside gene matches: 6. The CDR3 is made up of 15 amino acids. The V gene's germline CDR1 is MDHEN and CDR2 SYDVKM. CDR3 residues: CASSFFGGAEETQYF. The DNA of the CDR3 is TGTGCCAGCAGTTTCTTCGGGGGGGCAGAAGAGACCCAGTACTTC. The full variable domain, its missing parts supplied by reference TRBV28 and TRBJ2-5, is DVKVTQSSRYLVKRTGEKVFLECVQDMDHENMFWYRQDPGLGLRLIYFSYDVKMKEKGDIPEGYSVSREKKERFSLILESASTNQTSMYLCASSFFGGAEETQYFGPGTRLLVL.

The genes are TRBV4-3 and TRBJ2-5; 14 bases agree with TRBD2. Germline lookup yields CDR1 LGHNA and CDR2 YSLEER. This CDR3 spans 16 amino acids. V lost 4 bases, J lost 4 bases, and 5 bases stayed unmatched. The CDR3 loop reads CASSPRLAGGPETQYF. For the CDR3, the DNA is TGCGCCAGCAGCCCCCGACTAGCGGGGGGGCCAGAGACCCAGTACTTC.

The chain uses TRBV9 and TRBJ2-1, with 13 bases identical to TRBD2. CDR3 length: 16 amino acids. J was trimmed by 10 bases and V by 5 bases; bases with no gene match: 12. Germline loops: CDR1 SGDLS, CDR2 YYNGEE. The CDR3 DNA follows: TGTGCCAGCAGTCCTCGTACTAGCGGGAGGGCCCACGAGCAGTTCTTC. As protein: CASSPRTSGRAHEQFF.

With regard to this clone: Germline is not matched at one junction end, which may reflect a read error. The chain recombines TRBV19 with TRBJ2-3; possibly TRBD1 for D (5 bases). The CDR3 length is 17 residues. Germline CDR1 reads LNHDA; CDR2 reads SQIVND (reference sequence). As DNA, the CDR3 is TGTGCCAGTAGTATCACGGGCCGCAGGAGTAGCACAGGTACGCAGTATTTT. It codes for CASSITGRRSSTGTQYF.

This clone was seen a single time. The rearrangement uses TRBV4-2 and TRBJ1-1; 8 nucleotides line up with TRBD1. Germline V gene data show CDR1 as LGHNA and CDR2 as YNFKEQ. The J segment lost 5 bases and the V segment lost 4 bases, leaving 6 bases of the junction unmatched. This CDR3 spans 14 amino acids. Written as DNA, the CDR3 is TGTGCCAGCAGCCCCGGACAGGGTGGGACTGAAGCTTTCTTT. Translation gives CASSPGQGGTEAFF.

The chain is built from TRBV4-2 and TRBJ1-4; 11 bases are shared with TRBD1. Trimming cost V 0 bases and J 7 bases; bases outside gene matches: 4. CDR3 length: 16 amino acids. From germline, CDR1 is LGHNA and CDR2 YNFKEQ. The CDR3 bases are TGTGCCAGCAGCCAAGATACCGGGACAGGGGGTGAAAAACTGTTTTTT. It yields the protein CASSQDTGTGGEKLFF.

The V gene is TRBV14, the J gene TRBJ2-7; possibly TRBD1 for D (6 bases). Germline assignment: CDR1 SGHDN and CDR2 FVKESK. There are 15 residues in the CDR3. Deletions cut 1 base from V and 4 bases from J, with 14 bases between. The CDR3 DNA reads TGTGCCAGCAGCCAAGGGAGGTACAGGGAGTACGAGCAGTACTTC. It yields the protein CASSQGRYREYEQYF.

The sample holds a few counts of this clone. The gene calls are TRBV7-3 and TRBJ1-1; the match to TRBD1 covers 8 bases. The CDR3 totals 15 residues. V shed 2 bases and J 0 bases; nucleotides not matched to a gene: 2. Looked up from germline, CDR1 is SGHTA and CDR2 is FQGTGA. This chain's CDR3 is CASSLEGQVNTEAFF. For the CDR3, the DNA is TGTGCCAGCAGCTTAGAGGGACAGGTGAACACTGAAGCTTTCTTT.

This chain connects TRBV11-2 to TRBJ2-2; weak D call: TRBD2 (5 bases). CDR3 length: 15 amino acids. Per germline, CDR1 SGHAT and CDR2 FQNNGV. The germline V and J ends were trimmed by 1 base and 6 bases, with 12 bases remaining between them. The CDR3 loop is CASSLAWVEAGELFF. The DNA of the CDR3 is TGTGCCAGCAGCTTAGCTTGGGTGGAGGCCGGGGAGCTGTTTTTT.

Written as DNA, the CDR3 is TGTGCTAGTGGTTTGGTAGGGAGTGAGCAGTTCTTC. The encoded protein is CASGLVGSEQFF. The chain joins TRBV12-5 to TRBJ2-1; the D gene is possibly TRBD2 (5 bases). In germline, CDR1 is LGHNT, CDR2 FRNRAP. The CDR3 is 12 residues long. Trimming left V 0 bases short and J 9 bases short, with 6 bases between.

The chain links TRBV6-5 to TRBJ1-1; a possible D gene is TRBD1 (6 bases). This CDR3 region has 15 residues. The V end lost 4 bases, the J end lost 1 base, and 13 bases lay between the germline ends. The V gene's germline CDR1 is MNHEY and CDR2 SVGAGI. CDR3 loop: CASSWGLLPNTEAFF. The CDR3 DNA is TGTGCCAGCAGTTGGGGGCTCCTTCCGAACACTGAAGCTTTCTTT.

The CDR3 loop is CASSLLAGSYNEQFF. In DNA form, the CDR3 reads TGTGCCAGCAGCCTACTAGCGGGCTCCTACAATGAGCAGTTCTTC. V and J are TRBV4-2 and TRBJ2-1, with 9 bases fitting TRBD2. The CDR3 runs to 15 residues. V lost 4 bases to trimming and J lost 0 bases; unmatched junction nucleotides: 1. Germline V CDR1 and CDR2: LGHNA, YNFKEQ.

The rearrangement links TRBV15 to TRBJ1-5; no clear D. The CDR3 runs 14 residues. V was shortened by 2 bases and J by 0 bases, with 5 bases between the two germline ends. The germline CDR1 and CDR2 sequences are LNHNV and YYDKDF (reference sequence). The CDR3 DNA follows: TGTGCCACCAGCAGACAATATAGCAATCAGCCCCAGCATTTT. Amino acid sequence: CATSRQYSNQPQHF.

V usage is TRBV9 and J usage is TRBJ2-7; the match to TRBD2 covers 11 bases. The germline V gene encodes CDR1 SGDLS and CDR2 YYNGEE. CDR3 length: 15 amino acids. Trimming removed 4 bases from V and 5 bases from J; junction bases left unmatched: 8. CDR3 nucleotide sequence: TGTGCCAGCAGCCCCTTTAGCGGGAGGGCCCACGAGCAGTACTTC. Translating gives CASSPFSGRAHEQYF.

This chain connects TRBV6-1 to TRBJ2-3, with D possibly being TRBD1 (6 bases). CDR3 length: 13 residues. Germline loops: CDR1 MNHNS, CDR2 SASEGT. V was clipped by 1 base and J by 5 bases, with 7 bases between them. The CDR3 spells CASSEEGVDTQYF. Here the CDR3 DNA reads TGTGCCAGCAGTGAAGAGGGGGTAGATACGCAGTATTTT.

This clone was seen just once. The V call is TRBV7-3, the J call TRBJ2-3, with a weak D call TRBD1 (5 bases). V lost 5 bases and J 0 bases, leaving 15 bases between the germline ends. This CDR3 has 16 residues. The germline gives CDR1 SGHTA, CDR2 FQGTGA. This chain's CDR3 is CASSQGAVPSTDTQYF. In DNA form, the CDR3 reads TGTGCCAGCAGCCAAGGGGCAGTCCCTAGCACAGATACGCAGTATTTT. Full variable domain (missing parts from reference TRBV7-3 and TRBJ2-3): GAGVSQTPSNKVTEKGKYVELRCDPISGHTALYWYRQSLGQGPEFLIYFQGTGAADDSGLPNDRFFAVRPEGSVSTLKIQRTERGDSAVYLCASSQGAVPSTDTQYFGPGTRLTVL.